One and the same sample provided the 23 T cell receptor beta chains below, sequenced in a study of spatial heterogeneity in lung cancer. TCRdb passed the 5' RACE reads through MiXCR, listing each CDR3 protein once. This sample has over 15,000 distinct CDR3 sequences, with about a fifth found just once. The time point denotes: blood at routine non-recurrence follow-up after resection. Here the sequenced sample was PBMCs, taken at follow-up. The origin of the receptors is a male donor with early-stage non-small cell lung cancer.

This sequence joins TRBV7-2 and TRBJ2-1; 8 bases fit TRBD2. Germline V CDR1 and CDR2: SGHTA, FQGNSA. V lost 1 base and J lost 2; bases outside the gene matches: 4. This CDR3 region has 16 residues. The CDR3 loop reads CASSLGSRGAYNEQFF. In DNA form, the CDR3 reads TGTGCCAGCAGCTTAGGATCGCGGGGGGCCTACAATGAGCAGTTCTTC.

The table lists this clonotype with a few counts. V gene TRBV5-4 combines with J gene TRBJ2-7; 8 positions agree with TRBD1. Trimming cost V 4 bases and J 2 bases; bases outside gene matches: 5. Germline V gives CDR1 SGHNT, CDR2 YYREEE (reference sequence). The CDR3 covers 14 residues. The CDR3 spells CASSPGTGTYEQYF. CDR3 coding DNA: TGTGCCAGCAGCCCCGGGACAGGCACCTACGAGCAGTACTTC.

This clonotype rates as medium-sized. V and J are TRBV6-2 or TRBV6-3 and TRBJ2-7; D is possibly TRBD1 (6 bases). Trimming cost V 6 bases and J 5 bases, with 17 bases left between them. Looked up from germline, CDR1 is MNHEY and CDR2 is SVGEGT. The CDR3 has 14 residues. Here the CDR3 DNA reads TGTGCCAGCAGCCTTGGGACAAACTGGGACGAGCAGTACTTC. It translates to CASSLGTNWDEQYF.

This chain uses TRBV30 with TRBJ2-7; D may be TRBD1 or TRBD2 (5 bases each). Germline V gene sequence: CDR1 GTSNPN, CDR2 SVGIG (reference sequence). The CDR3 sequence is 12 residues long. The ends were cut back, 3 bases at V and 2 bases at J, with 8 bases in the middle. CDR3 region: CAWRGVPYEQYF. For the CDR3, the DNA is TGTGCCTGGAGGGGGGTTCCCTACGAGCAGTACTTC.

This clonotype was counted between two and nine times. V is TRBV20-1 and J is TRBJ2-3, with D uncertain. Trimming stripped 4 bases from V and 3 bases from J, with 8 bases between. Germline-derived CDR1 and CDR2 are DFQATT and SNEGSKA (reference sequence). The CDR3 has 12 amino acids. The CDR3 nucleotides are TGCAGTGCTACCGACGGGACAGATACGCAGTATTTT. Translation: CSATDGTDTQYF.

This clonotype occurred a few times. The chain has TRBV7-3 and TRBJ2-3; the D gene is possibly TRBD2 (6 bases). The CDR3 covers 13 residues. The germline CDR1 and CDR2 sequences are SGHTA and FQGTGA. V was pared by 6 bases and J by 8 bases, with 15 bases between. The CDR3 loop reads CASSFSISGTQYF. Written as DNA, the CDR3 is TGTGCCAGCAGTTTCTCGATTAGCGGTACGCAGTATTTT.

This clonotype was seen a handful of times. The V and J genes are TRBV6-1 and TRBJ2-7, with 10 bases fitting TRBD1. The CDR3 totals 15 residues. Germline V CDR1 and CDR2: MNHNS, SASEGT. With V trimmed by 7 bases and J by 2 bases, 8 bases remained unmatched. CDR3 DNA sequence: TGTGCCAGCACTGGTCGGGACAGGGGAGCCTACGAGCAGTACTTC. Protein: CASTGRDRGAYEQYF.

This clonotype ranks as medium-sized. This chain connects TRBV4-1 to TRBJ2-2; 13 positions match TRBD2. Germline V gives CDR1 MGHRA, CDR2 YSYEKL. The CDR3 has 17 residues. Trimming removed 2 bases from V and 7 bases from J; junction bases left unmatched: 7. DNA for the CDR3: TGCGCCAGCAGCCAAACGACTAGCGGGGGGTCCGGCGGGGAGCTGTTTTTT. It specifies CASSQTTSGGSGGELFF.

The sample holds a few counts of this clonotype. V and J are TRBV5-1 and TRBJ1-5; 8 positions agree with TRBD1. The CDR3 is 15 amino acids. CDR1 is SGHRS and CDR2 is YFSETQ in the germline V gene. With V trimmed by 1 base and J by 7 bases, 7 bases remained unmatched. CDR3 sequence reads: CASSLTGQGSQPQHF. CDR3 coding DNA: TGCGCCAGCAGCTTGACCGGACAGGGTTCACAGCCCCAGCATTTT.

This clonotype appeared many times. This chain connects TRBV2 to TRBJ2-7; D is undetermined. The germline V gene encodes CDR1 SNHLY and CDR2 FYNNEI. Trimming removed 8 bases from V and 0 bases from J, with 14 bases in between. The CDR3 sequence is 14 residues long. The CDR3 DNA reads TGTGCCAGCTTAGCTGGGGTGATCTCCTACGAGCAGTACTTC. It codes for CASLAGVISYEQYF. Full variable domain (missing parts from reference TRBV2 and TRBJ2-7): EPEVTQTPSHQVTQMGQEVILRCVPISNHLYFYWYRQILGQKVEFLVSFYNNEISEKSEIFDDQFSVERPDGSNFTLKIRSTKLEDSAMYFCASLAGVISYEQYFGPGTRLTVT.

This clonotype was seen ten or more times. The rearrangement links TRBV3-1 to TRBJ2-3; 8 bases map to TRBD2. V was clipped by 4 bases and J by 2 bases; unmatched bases: 14. Germline V gene data show CDR1 as LGHDT and CDR2 as YNNKEL (reference sequence). The CDR3 runs 18 residues. In nucleotides, the CDR3 is TGTGCCAGCAGCCCCTACAATGGAGCGGGGGAGTACACAGATACGCAGTATTTT. Its translation: CASSPYNGAGEYTDTQYF.

The chain carries TRBV3-1 and TRBJ2-7, with D unresolved. Germline values: CDR1 LGHDT, CDR2 YNNKEL (reference sequence). There are 12 residues in the CDR3. V lost 1 base and J 4 bases, leaving 5 bases between the germline ends. The CDR3 DNA is TGTGCCAGCAGCCAAGGGATGTACGAGCAGTACTTC. It specifies CASSQGMYEQYF.

Worth noting for this clonotype: A much bigger clone sits one base away, suggesting this may be a read error. The rearrangement joins TRBV20-1 to TRBJ1-4, with D uncertain. Per the germline V gene, CDR1 is DFQATT and CDR2 is SNEGSKA (reference sequence). This CDR3 comprises 12 residues. The CDR3 sequence is CSATRTNDKLFF. The CDR3 bases are TGCAGTGCTACAAGAACTAATGATAAACTGTTTTTT.

The chain has TRBV5-5 and TRBJ1-4; no definite D call. The germline V gene has CDR1 SGHKS and CDR2 YYEKEE (reference sequence). CDR3 length equals 14 residues. The V end lost 1 base, the J end lost 2 bases, and 6 bases lay between the germline ends. Written as DNA, the CDR3 is TGTGCCAGCAGCTTGAGCCAGACTAATGAAAAACTGTTTTTT. This sequence encodes CASSLSQTNEKLFF.

This clonotype is categorized as medium-sized (0.01 to 0.1%). The chain carries TRBV28 and TRBJ2-2, with a possible D match to TRBD1 (6 bases). The CDR3 has 15 residues. Germline CDR1 reads MDHEN; CDR2 reads SYDVKM. V was pared by 5 bases and J by 4 bases, with 14 bases between. The CDR3 sequence: CASSTQTDSTGELFF. CDR3 bases: TGTGCCAGCAGTACCCAGACGGACAGCACCGGGGAGCTGTTTTTT.

This clonotype was detected a few times. This CDR3 is CSVVQGLAGAGEQFF. CDR3 DNA: TGCAGCGTTGTACAGGGACTAGCGGGGGCTGGGGAGCAGTTCTTC. The gene calls are TRBV29-1 and TRBJ2-1; 14 bases are shared with TRBD2. Trimming took 4 bases from V and 10 from J; bases not matched to a gene: 9. The CDR3 loop spans 15 amino acids. The germline CDR1 and CDR2 sequences are SQVTM and ANQGSEA.

This clonotype was seen a few times. The gene calls are TRBV3-1 and TRBJ2-5; no clear D. This CDR3 has 12 residues. Trimming left V 2 bases short and J 6 bases short, with 7 bases between. Per the germline V gene, CDR1 is LGHDT and CDR2 is YNNKEL (reference sequence). DNA of the CDR3: TGTGCCAGCAGCCAATCCCGCCAGACCCAGTACTTC. Its translation is CASSQSRQTQYF.

This clonotype is medium-sized. This chain connects TRBV5-1 to TRBJ2-7; 7 bases agree with TRBD1. Losses at the gene ends were 0 bases for V and 2 bases for J; bases not matched to a gene: 5. Per the germline V gene, CDR1 is SGHRS and CDR2 is YFSETQ. CDR3 length: 15 residues. The CDR3, as DNA: TGCGCCAGCAGCTTGGCACAGGGGACGACCTACGAGCAGTACTTC. Translated: CASSLAQGTTYEQYF.

This clonotype was counted between two and nine times. This chain joins TRBV7-9 and TRBJ2-5, with a weak D call TRBD2 (5 bases). The CDR3 runs to 13 residues. V lost 5 bases and J lost 5, with 12 bases in between. Germline V gene lookup returns CDR1 SEHNR and CDR2 FQNEAQ (reference sequence). The CDR3 DNA reads TGTGCCAGCAGCGAAACTAGTAGGGAGACCCAGTACTTC. Its protein is CASSETSRETQYF.

This clonotype was found a few times. The rearrangement uses TRBV5-4 and TRBJ1-5; D is ambiguous. The CDR3 runs to 15 residues. Germline-derived CDR1 and CDR2 are SGHNT and YYREEE (reference sequence). Trimming took 1 base from V and 5 from J, leaving 13 bases between them. CDR3 in amino acids: CASSLSPRADQPQHF. For the CDR3, the DNA is TGTGCCAGCAGCTTGTCTCCGAGGGCGGATCAGCCCCAGCATTTT.

This clonotype is termed medium-sized (0.01 to 0.1%). This chain joins TRBV6-5 and TRBJ2-4, with TRBD2 as a possible D gene (5 bases). The CDR3 has 15 amino acids. The V and J ends lost 6 bases and 2 bases respectively, with 14 bases between them. Germline assignment: CDR1 MNHEY and CDR2 SVGAGI. CDR3 DNA sequence: TGTGCCAGCAGCCTCTACACTAGTCCCAAAAACATTCAGTACTTC. The encoded protein is CASSLYTSPKNIQYF.

In this sample, this clonotype turned up a few times. The chain employs TRBV5-1 and TRBJ2-7; no clear D gene. V dropped 2 bases and J dropped 3 bases, with 15 bases sitting between them. The CDR3 length is 15 residues. CDR1 and CDR2 (germline): SGHRS, YFSETQ. The CDR3 nucleotides are TGCGCCAGCAGCTTAACGGGTCAGAGTCTCTACGAGCAGTACTTC. It encodes CASSLTGQSLYEQYF.

This clonotype turned up a few times. The CDR3 nucleotides read TGTGCCAGCAGCTTAGGTGGGACAGCTAATTCACCCCTCCACTTT. Translating gives CASSLGGTANSPLHF. The rearrangement links TRBV7-8 to TRBJ1-6, with 7 bases identical to TRBD1. CDR3 length equals 15 residues. Per germline, CDR1 SGHVS and CDR2 FQNEAQ. The trim removed 1 base at V and 6 bases at J, leaving 3 bases unmatched.